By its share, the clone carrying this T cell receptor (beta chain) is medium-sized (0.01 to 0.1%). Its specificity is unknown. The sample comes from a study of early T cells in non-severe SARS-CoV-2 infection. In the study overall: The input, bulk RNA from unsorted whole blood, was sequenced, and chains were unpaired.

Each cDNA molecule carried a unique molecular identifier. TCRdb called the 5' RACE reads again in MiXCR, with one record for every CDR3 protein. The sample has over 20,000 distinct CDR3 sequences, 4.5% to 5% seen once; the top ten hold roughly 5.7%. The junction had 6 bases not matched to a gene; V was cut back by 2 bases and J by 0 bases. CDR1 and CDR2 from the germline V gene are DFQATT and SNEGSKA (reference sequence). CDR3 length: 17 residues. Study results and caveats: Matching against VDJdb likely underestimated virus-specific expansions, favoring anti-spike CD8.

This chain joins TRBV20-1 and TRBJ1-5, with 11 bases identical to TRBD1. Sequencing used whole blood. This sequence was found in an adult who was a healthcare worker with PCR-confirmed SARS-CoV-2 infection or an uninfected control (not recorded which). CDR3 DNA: TGCAGTGCTAGACCGGGACAGGGGGGATTTAGCAATCAGCCCCAGCATTTT. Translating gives CSARPGQGGFSNQPQHF.